This T cell receptor (beta chain) was sequenced in a study of CD8+ T cells in alopecia areata. Whole-study findings and limits: Among patients, TCR sharing was less clear than in mice, a difference possibly due in part to HLA diversity in the patient population. With tofacitinib ongoing, many expanded lesional clones persisted in both scalp and blood. Among the top 100, expanded CD8+ clones were significantly decreased by tofacitinib, as was scalp clonality.

The germline V gene encodes CDR1 SNHLY and CDR2 FYNNEI. The junction had 3 bases not matched to a gene; V was cut back by 6 bases and J by 5 bases. The CDR3 sequence is 12 residues long. Isolated RNA was reverse transcribed into cDNA used as the sequencing template. The repertoire was sequenced with immunoSEQ multiplex PCR; TCRdb's copy has only in-frame clones and lacks some. The sample lists fewer than 250,000 clones; 45% to 65% were seen once. Treatment denoted: oral pan-JAK inhibitor, 5-10 mg twice daily. Note on this clone: Its target is not known.

The TCR sequence derives from a human donor with alopecia areata. The specimen comprised CD4+ T cells sorted from blood, sampled at week 4, from a patient treated with tofacitinib. V is TRBV2 and J is TRBJ2-5, with TRBD2 matching 7 bases. CDR3 protein: CASSVSGETQYF. The CDR3 DNA is TGTGCCAGCAGCGTTAGCGGGGAGACCCAGTACTTC.